The subject of this entry is one T cell receptor (beta chain). Its antigen is undetermined. Germline V gene lookup returns CDR1 SGDLS and CDR2 YYNGEE. This CDR3 comprises 16 residues. V was clipped by 4 bases and J by 5 bases; unmatched bases: 8. These data are taken from a study of beta chain features in type 1 diabetes. Overall study results and limits: Compared with healthy donors, patients appeared to share more similar naive, central memory and regulatory TCRB repertoires. TCRB CDR3s were moderately but significantly shorter in Type 1 diabetes patients in all four CD4+ subsets.

CD4+ naive, central memory, regulatory and stem cell-like memory subsets were isolated by sorting on CD45RO/CCR7/CD25/CD127/CD95/CD27. What was sequenced were expressed TCRB transcripts, since all of the isolated RNA had been reverse transcribed. TCRdb's table, derived via immunoSEQ multiplex PCR, lists solely in-frame clones and lacks some. The sample lists about 170,000 clones; around 7.8% were seen once. This chain connects TRBV9 to TRBJ2-5; TRBD2 agrees at 13 bases. Material for sequencing was central memory CD4+ T cells from blood. This receptor was obtained from a woman aged 40 to 50 with type 1 diabetes. CDR3 sequence reads: CASSPRTSGRGETQYF. The CDR3 DNA sequence: TGTGCCAGCAGCCCCCGGACTAGCGGGAGAGGTGAGACCCAGTACTTC. Together with reference TRBV9 and TRBJ2-5, the CDR3 gives the full variable domain: DSGVTQTPKHLITATGQRVTLRCSPRSGDLSVYWYQQSLDQGLQFLIQYYNGEERAKGNILERFSAQQFPDLHSELNLSSLELGDSALYFCASSPRTSGRGETQYFGPGTRLLVL.